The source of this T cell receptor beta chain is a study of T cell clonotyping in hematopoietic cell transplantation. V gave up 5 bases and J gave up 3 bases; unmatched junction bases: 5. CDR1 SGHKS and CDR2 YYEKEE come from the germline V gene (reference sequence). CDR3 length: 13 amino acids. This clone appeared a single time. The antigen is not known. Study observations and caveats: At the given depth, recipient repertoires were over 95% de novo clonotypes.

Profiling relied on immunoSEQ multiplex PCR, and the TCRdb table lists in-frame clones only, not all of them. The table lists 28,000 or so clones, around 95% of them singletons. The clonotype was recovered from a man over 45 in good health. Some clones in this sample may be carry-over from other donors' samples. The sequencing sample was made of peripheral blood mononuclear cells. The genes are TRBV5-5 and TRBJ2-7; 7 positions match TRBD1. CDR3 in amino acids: CASRRGQDYEQYF. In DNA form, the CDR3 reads TGTGCCAGCAGACGAGGACAGGACTACGAGCAGTACTTC.